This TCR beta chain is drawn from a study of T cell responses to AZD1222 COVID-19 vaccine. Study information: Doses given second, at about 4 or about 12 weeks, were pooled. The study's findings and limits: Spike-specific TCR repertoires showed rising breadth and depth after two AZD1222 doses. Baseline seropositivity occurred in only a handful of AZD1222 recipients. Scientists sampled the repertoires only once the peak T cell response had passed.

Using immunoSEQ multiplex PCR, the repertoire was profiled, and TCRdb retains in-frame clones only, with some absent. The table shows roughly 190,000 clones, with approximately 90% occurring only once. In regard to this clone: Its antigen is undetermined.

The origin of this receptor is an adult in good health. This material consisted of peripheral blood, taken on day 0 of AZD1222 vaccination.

CDR3 nucleotide sequence: TGTGCCAGCAGCGTAGGGGACAGGGGGCCCAATGAGCAGTTCTTC. Its translation is CASSVGDRGPNEQFF. This chain connects TRBV9 to TRBJ2-1; 12 bases are a match to TRBD1. J was trimmed by 6 bases and V by 0 bases; bases with no gene match: 1. From germline, CDR1 is SGDLS and CDR2 YYNGEE. The CDR3 totals 15 residues.